This T cell receptor (beta chain) was captured by sequencing in a study of T cell responses to AZD1222 COVID-19 vaccine. CDR1 is MNHEY, CDR2 SMNVEV, per germline (reference sequence). The CDR3 has 14 amino acids. The junction had 4 bases not matched to a gene; V was cut back by 6 bases and J by 6 bases. The repertoire was sequenced with immunoSEQ multiplex PCR; TCRdb's copy has only in-frame clones and lacks some. The data contain some 53,000 clones, over 80% of them singletons. Study findings and constraints: Unmutated variant regions are reportedly the target of nearly half of TCRs that are spike-specific.

Note on this clone: Its antigen is as yet unknown.

This specimen consisted of peripheral blood, obtained 28 days after the second AZD1222 dose. The chain joins TRBV27 to TRBJ1-6; 8 nucleotides match TRBD1. This TCR was recovered from an adult who received the AZD1222 COVID-19 vaccine. The CDR3 DNA reads as TGTGCCAGCAGCCTGGGACAGGTTAATTCACCCCTCCACTTT. Translation: CASSLGQVNSPLHF.